What follows are 10 T cell receptor beta chains derived from one specimen sequenced in a study of blood T cell repertoires in COVID-19. Clones were read by immunoSEQ multiplex PCR, and TCRdb kept only the in-frame ones, dropping some. Here the sample spans 90,000 or so clones, 90% being singletons. Sequencing was performed on peripheral blood. The receptors stem from a man younger than 35 with COVID-19, enrolled during active disease.

The chain uses TRBV9 and TRBJ2-7; TRBD1 agrees at 9 bases. The CDR3 covers 12 residues. J lost 6 bases, V lost 5 bases, and 3 bases had no gene match. Per the germline V gene, CDR1 is SGDLS and CDR2 is YYNGEE. The CDR3, as DNA: TGTGCCAGCAGTGCGACAGGGGGCGAGCAGTACTTC. As protein: CASSATGGEQYF.

This clone has just one count. V gene TRBV10-3 combines with J gene TRBJ1-2; TRBD1 is a possible D gene (6 bases). There are 17 residues in the CDR3. The ends were cut back, 8 bases at V and 0 bases at J, with 22 bases in the middle. Germline lookup yields CDR1 ENHRY and CDR2 SYGVKD. CDR3 nucleotide sequence: TGTGCCATCTACGCGACAGGAACTTCTGGGTCTAACTATGGCTACACCTTC. It codes for CAIYATGTSGSNYGYTF.

This chain connects TRBV4-3 to TRBJ2-7; possibly TRBD2 for D (6 bases). The CDR3 has 16 residues. The germline gives CDR1 LGHNA, CDR2 YSLEER. Trimming removed 1 base at V and 1 base at J, with 14 bases between. The CDR3 sequence is CASSQVRASVSYEQYF. Here the CDR3 DNA reads TGCGCCAGCAGCCAAGTACGGGCTAGCGTATCCTACGAGCAGTACTTC.

In DNA, the CDR3 is TGTGCCACCAGCAGAGGGGGAACAGGGGCCACCGGGGAGCTGTTTTTT. This sequence encodes CATSRGGTGATGELFF. V gene TRBV15 combines with J gene TRBJ2-2; 7 bases align to TRBD1. V was clipped by 1 base and J by 4 bases; unmatched bases: 6. CDR1 LNHNV and CDR2 YYDKDF come from the germline V gene (reference sequence). The CDR3 length is 16 residues.

The chain links TRBV9 to TRBJ2-5; maybe TRBD2 (6 bases). CDR1 is SGDLS, CDR2 YYNGEE, per germline. This CDR3 region has 13 residues. V was trimmed by 2 bases and J by 5 bases, leaving 10 bases between them. As DNA, the CDR3 is TGTGCCAGCAGCGTTGTCAGCGGGGAGACCCAGTACTTC. It yields the protein CASSVVSGETQYF.

This chain links TRBV2 with TRBJ2-7; 8 nucleotides line up with TRBD2. V dropped 7 bases and J dropped 6; count of bases not matched to a gene: 11. The CDR3 covers 14 residues. The germline V gene encodes CDR1 SNHLY and CDR2 FYNNEI. The DNA for the CDR3 is TGTGCCAGCAACCAGAGAGCGGGAGCGAGCGAGCAGTACTTC. Translating gives CASNQRAGASEQYF.

This sequence joins TRBV27 and TRBJ2-1; 12 nucleotides agree with TRBD2. The trim removed 3 bases at V and 8 bases at J, leaving 5 bases unmatched. The CDR3 covers 15 residues. Germline V lookup: CDR1 MNHEY, CDR2 SMNVEV (reference sequence). The DNA for the CDR3 is TGTGCCAGCAGTTTTTTGACTAGCGGGAGCTATGAGCAGTTCTTC. The encoded protein is CASSFLTSGSYEQFF.

The rearrangement joins TRBV7-9 to TRBJ2-7; 14 nucleotides line up with TRBD2. From germline, CDR1 is SEHNR and CDR2 FQNEAQ (reference sequence). The CDR3 covers 14 residues. V gave up 6 bases and J gave up 4 bases; unmatched junction bases: 2. The CDR3 DNA is TGTGCCAGCAGTGGGACTAGCGGGAGTTACGAGCAGTACTTC. Translated, it gives CASSGTSGSYEQYF.

This sequence joins TRBV6-5 and TRBJ1-1; D unresolved. CDR1 and CDR2 (germline): MNHEY, SVGAGI. V dropped 7 bases and J dropped 10 bases, with 13 bases sitting between them. The CDR3 loop spans 11 amino acids. The CDR3 reads CASMTGLGAFF. CDR3 nucleotide sequence: TGTGCCAGCATGACGGGTCTAGGAGCTTTCTTT.

This clone was seen once. V usage is TRBV7-2 and J usage is TRBJ2-7; the D gene is possibly TRBD2 (6 bases). In germline, CDR1 is SGHTA, CDR2 FQGNSA. Between the trimmed V and J ends, which lost 2 bases and 0 bases, there was a span of 11 bases. This CDR3 comprises 15 residues. The CDR3 DNA follows: TGTGCCAGCAGCTTACGGAGGGTTTCCTCCTACGAGCAGTACTTC. Translating gives CASSLRRVSSYEQYF.